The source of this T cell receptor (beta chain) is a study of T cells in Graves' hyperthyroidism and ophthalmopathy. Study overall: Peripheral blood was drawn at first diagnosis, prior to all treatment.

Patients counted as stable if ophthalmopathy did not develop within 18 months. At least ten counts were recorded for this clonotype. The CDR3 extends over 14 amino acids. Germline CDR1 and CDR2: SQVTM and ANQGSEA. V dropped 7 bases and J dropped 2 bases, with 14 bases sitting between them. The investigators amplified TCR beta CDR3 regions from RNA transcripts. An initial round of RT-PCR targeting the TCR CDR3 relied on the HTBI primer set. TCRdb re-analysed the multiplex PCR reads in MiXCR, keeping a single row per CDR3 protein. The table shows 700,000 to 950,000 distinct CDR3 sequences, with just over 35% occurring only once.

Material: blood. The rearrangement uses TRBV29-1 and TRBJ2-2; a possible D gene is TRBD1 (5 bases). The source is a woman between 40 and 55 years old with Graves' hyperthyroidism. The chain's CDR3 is CSAGGQGNTGELFF. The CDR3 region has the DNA TGCAGCGCTGGTGGCCAGGGTAACACCGGGGAGCTGTTTTTT.